This TCR beta chain stems from a study of T cell repertoires in cytomegalovirus infection. TCRdb analysed the reads with MiXCR anew, one entry per CDR3 protein. Of some 400,000 distinct CDR3 sequences in the sample, approximately 30% are singletons; the top ten hold roughly 13%. As to this clonotype: The final CDR3 position lacks the conserved phenylalanine or tryptophan, pointing to a likely read error.

The J segment lost 8 bases and the V segment lost 0 bases, leaving 1 base of the junction unmatched. This CDR3 spans 13 amino acids. Germline V CDR1 and CDR2: MNHEY, SVGAGI. The chain joins TRBV6-5 to TRBJ1-2; 9 nucleotides agree with TRBD1. The sample taken for sequencing was PBMCs. The clonotype originates from a human donor in good health (CMV status not recorded). Some clones in this sample may be carry-over from other donors' samples. Here the CDR3 reads CASSYSGTGGYTL. In DNA, the CDR3 is TGTGCCAGCAGTTACTCGGGGACAGGGGGCTACACCTTA.